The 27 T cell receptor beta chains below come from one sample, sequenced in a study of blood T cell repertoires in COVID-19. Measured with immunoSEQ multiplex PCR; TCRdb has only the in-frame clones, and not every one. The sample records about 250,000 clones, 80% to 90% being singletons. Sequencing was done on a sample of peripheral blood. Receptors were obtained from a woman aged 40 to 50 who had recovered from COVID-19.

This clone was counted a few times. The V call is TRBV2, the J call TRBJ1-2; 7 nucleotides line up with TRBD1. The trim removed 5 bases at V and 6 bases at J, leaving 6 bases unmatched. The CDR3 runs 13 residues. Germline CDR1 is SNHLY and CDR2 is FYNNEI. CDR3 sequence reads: CASSRRGLDGYTF. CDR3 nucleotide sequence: TGTGCCAGCAGTAGGAGGGGGCTTGATGGCTACACCTTC.

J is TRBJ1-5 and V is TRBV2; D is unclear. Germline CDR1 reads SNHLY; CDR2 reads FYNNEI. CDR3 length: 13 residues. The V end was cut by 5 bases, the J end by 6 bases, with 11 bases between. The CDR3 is CASSFRTPQPQHF. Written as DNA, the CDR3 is TGTGCCAGCAGTTTCCGAACTCCTCAGCCCCAGCATTTT.

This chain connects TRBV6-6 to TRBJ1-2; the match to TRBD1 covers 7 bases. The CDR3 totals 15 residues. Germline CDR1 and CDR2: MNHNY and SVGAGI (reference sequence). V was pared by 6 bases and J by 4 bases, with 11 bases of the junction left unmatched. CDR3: CASSYGSDRAYGYTF. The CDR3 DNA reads TGTGCCAGCAGCTACGGATCTGACAGGGCCTATGGCTACACCTTC.

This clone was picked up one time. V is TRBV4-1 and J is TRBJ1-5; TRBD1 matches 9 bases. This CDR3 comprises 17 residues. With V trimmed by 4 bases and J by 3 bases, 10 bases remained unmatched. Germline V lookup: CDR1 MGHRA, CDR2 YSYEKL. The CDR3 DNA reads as TGCGCCAGCAGCCCAATCCCCGGGACAGGGACCAATCAGCCCCAGCATTTT. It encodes CASSPIPGTGTNQPQHF.

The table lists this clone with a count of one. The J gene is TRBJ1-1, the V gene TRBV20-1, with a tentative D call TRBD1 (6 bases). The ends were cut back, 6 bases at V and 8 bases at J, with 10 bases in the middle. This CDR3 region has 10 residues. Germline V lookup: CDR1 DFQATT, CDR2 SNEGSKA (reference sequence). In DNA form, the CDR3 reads TGCAGTGCCACAGGACAGGAAGCTTTCTTT. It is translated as CSATGQEAFF.

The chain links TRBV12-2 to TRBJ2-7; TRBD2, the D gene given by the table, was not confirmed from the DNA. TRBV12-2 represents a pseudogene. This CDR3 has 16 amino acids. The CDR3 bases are TGTGCAAGTCGTCTCGGGACTAGCGGTCGGGCCTACGAGCAGTACTTC. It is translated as CASRLGTSGRAYEQYF.

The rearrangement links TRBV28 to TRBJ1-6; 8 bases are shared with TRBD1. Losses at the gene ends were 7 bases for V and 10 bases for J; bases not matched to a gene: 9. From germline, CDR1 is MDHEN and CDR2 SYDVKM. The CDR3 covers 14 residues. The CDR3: CASIVDRGGSPLHF. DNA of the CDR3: TGTGCCAGCATCGTCGACAGGGGCGGGTCACCCCTCCACTTT.

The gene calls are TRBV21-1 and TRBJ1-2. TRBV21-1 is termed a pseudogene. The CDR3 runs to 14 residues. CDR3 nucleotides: TGTGCCAGAAGGCAGGATCCGGGAGGGTATGGCTACACCTTC. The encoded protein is CARRQDPGGYGYTF.

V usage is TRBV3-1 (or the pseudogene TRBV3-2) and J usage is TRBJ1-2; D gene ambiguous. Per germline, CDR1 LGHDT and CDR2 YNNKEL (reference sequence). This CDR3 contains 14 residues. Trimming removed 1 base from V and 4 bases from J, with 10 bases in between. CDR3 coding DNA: TGTGCCAGCAGCCAAGCGGTAGCTGTCTATGGCTACACCTTC. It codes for CASSQAVAVYGYTF.

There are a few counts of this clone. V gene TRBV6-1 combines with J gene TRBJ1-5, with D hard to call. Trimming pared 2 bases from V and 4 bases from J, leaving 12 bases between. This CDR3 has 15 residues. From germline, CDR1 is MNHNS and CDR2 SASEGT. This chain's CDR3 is CASSELSPGNQPQHF. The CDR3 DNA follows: TGTGCCAGCAGTGAATTGTCTCCGGGGAATCAGCCCCAGCATTTT.

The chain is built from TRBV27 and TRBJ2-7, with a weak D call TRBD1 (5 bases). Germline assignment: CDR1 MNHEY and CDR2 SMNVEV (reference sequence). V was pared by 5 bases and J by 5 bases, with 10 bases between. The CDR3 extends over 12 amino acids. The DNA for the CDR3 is TGTGCCAGCAGTGGGGCCGGCAACGAGCAGTACTTC. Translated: CASSGAGNEQYF.

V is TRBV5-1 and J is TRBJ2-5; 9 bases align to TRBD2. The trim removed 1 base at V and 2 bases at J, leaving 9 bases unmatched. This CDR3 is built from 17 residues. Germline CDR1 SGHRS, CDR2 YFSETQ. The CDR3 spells CASSLSASGVSQETQYF. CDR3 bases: TGCGCCAGCAGCTTGTCGGCTAGCGGGGTCTCACAAGAGACCCAGTACTTC.

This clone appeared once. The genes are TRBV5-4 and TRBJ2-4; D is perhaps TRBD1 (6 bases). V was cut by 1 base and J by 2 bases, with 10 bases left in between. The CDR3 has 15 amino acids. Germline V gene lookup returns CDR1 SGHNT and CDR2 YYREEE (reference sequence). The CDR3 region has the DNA TGTGCCAGCAGCTTGTCCACAGGGTCCAAAAACATTCAGTACTTC. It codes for CASSLSTGSKNIQYF.

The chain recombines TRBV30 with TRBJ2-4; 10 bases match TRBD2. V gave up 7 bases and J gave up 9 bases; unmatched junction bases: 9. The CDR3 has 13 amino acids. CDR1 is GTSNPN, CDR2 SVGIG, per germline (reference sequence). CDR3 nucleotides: TGTGCCTCTGAGCGGGGGGGAGTGGGCATTCAGTACTTC. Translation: CASERGGVGIQYF.

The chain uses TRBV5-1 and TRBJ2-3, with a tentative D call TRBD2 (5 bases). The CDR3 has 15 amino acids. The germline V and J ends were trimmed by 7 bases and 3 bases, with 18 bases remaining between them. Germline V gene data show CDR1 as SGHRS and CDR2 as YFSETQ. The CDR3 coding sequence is TGCGCCAGCCCGGGATGGGTCGACGGAACAGATACGCAGTATTTT. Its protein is CASPGWVDGTDTQYF.

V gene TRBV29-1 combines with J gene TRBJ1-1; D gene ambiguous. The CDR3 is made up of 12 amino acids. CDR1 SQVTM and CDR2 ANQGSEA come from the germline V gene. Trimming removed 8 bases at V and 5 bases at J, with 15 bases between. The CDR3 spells CSTNQRGTEAFF. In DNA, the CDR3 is TGCAGCACCAACCAGAGAGGGACTGAAGCTTTCTTT.

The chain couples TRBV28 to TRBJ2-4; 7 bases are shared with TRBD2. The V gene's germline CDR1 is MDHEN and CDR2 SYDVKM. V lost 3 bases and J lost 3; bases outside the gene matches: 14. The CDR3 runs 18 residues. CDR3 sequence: CASSFYRSVREGKNIQYF. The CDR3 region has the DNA TGTGCCAGCAGTTTTTATAGGTCTGTGAGGGAGGGCAAAAACATTCAGTACTTC.

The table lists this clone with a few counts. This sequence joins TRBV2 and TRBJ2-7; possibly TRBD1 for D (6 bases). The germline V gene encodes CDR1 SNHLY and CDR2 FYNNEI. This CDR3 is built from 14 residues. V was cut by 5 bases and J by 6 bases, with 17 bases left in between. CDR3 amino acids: CASSPGRGYSEQYF. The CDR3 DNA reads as TGTGCCAGCAGTCCGGGAAGGGGGTACTCCGAGCAGTACTTC.

For the CDR3, the DNA is TGTGCCAGCAGCTTAGGAGCGGGAGGCCTCACAGATACGCAGTATTTT. Encoded protein: CASSLGAGGLTDTQYF. This chain joins TRBV7-6 and TRBJ2-3; 9 nucleotides line up with TRBD2. This CDR3 has 16 amino acids. With 1 base clipped from V and 2 bases from J, the junction kept 4 bases outside the gene matches. Germline V CDR1 and CDR2: SGHVS, FNYEAQ.

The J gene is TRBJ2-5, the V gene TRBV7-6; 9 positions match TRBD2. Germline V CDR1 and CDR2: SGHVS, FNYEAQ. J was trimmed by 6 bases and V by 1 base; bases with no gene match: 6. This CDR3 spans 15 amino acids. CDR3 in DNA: TGTGCCAGCAGCTTAGGGTCTAGCGGGGCCAAGACCCAGTACTTC. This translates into CASSLGSSGAKTQYF.

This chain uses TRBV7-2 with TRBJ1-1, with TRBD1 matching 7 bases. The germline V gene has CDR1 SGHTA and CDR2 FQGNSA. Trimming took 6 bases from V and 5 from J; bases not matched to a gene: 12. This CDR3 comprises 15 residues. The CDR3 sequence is CASRPRQGRRTEAFF. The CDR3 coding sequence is TGTGCCAGCAGACCAAGACAGGGACGAAGGACTGAAGCTTTCTTT.

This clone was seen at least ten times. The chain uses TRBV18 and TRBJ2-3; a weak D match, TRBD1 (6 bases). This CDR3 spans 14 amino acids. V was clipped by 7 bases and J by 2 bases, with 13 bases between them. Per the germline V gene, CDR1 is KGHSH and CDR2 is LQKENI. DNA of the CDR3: TGTGCCAGCTTCCCGGGACACGCCACAGATACGCAGTATTTT. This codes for CASFPGHATDTQYF.

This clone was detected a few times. The CDR3 loop is CASSSLGSPPPYEQYF. In DNA, the CDR3 is TGCGCCAGCAGCAGCCTCGGGTCGCCACCTCCCTACGAGCAGTACTTC. The chain is built from TRBV5-1 and TRBJ2-7, with D uncertain. V lost 4 bases and J 2 bases, leaving 19 bases between the germline ends. The CDR3 runs 16 residues. Germline lookup yields CDR1 SGHRS and CDR2 YFSETQ.

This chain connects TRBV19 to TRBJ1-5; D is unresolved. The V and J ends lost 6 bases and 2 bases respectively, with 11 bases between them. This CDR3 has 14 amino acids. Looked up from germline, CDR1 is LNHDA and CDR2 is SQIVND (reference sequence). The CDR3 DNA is TGTGCCAGTAGCCCTTCAGGTGGCAATCAGCCCCAGCATTTT. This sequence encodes CASSPSGGNQPQHF. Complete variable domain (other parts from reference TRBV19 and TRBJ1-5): DGGITQSPKYLFRKEGQNVTLSCEQNLNHDAMYWYRQDPGQGLRLIYYSQIVNDFQKGDIAEGYSVSREKKESFPLTVTSAQKNPTAFYLCASSPSGGNQPQHFGDGTRLSIL.

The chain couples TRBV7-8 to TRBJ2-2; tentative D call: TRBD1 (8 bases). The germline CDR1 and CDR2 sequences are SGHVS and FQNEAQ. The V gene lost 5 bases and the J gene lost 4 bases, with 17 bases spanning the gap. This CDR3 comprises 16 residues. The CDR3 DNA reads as TGTGCCAGCAGCCCACAGGGGGGGATGGGCACCGGGGAGCTGTTTTTT. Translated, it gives CASSPQGGMGTGELFF. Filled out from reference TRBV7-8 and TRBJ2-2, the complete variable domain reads GAGVSQSPRYKVAKRGQDVALRCDPISGHVSLFWYQQALGQGPEFLTYFQNEAQLDKSGLPSDRFFAERPEGSVSTLKIQRTQQEDSAVYLCASSPQGGMGTGELFFGEGSRLTVL.

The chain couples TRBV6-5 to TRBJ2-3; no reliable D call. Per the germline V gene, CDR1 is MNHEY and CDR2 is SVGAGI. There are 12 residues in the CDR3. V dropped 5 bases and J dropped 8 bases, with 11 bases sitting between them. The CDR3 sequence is CASSPSSATQYF. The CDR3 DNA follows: TGTGCCAGCAGTCCTTCTAGTGCTACGCAGTATTTT.

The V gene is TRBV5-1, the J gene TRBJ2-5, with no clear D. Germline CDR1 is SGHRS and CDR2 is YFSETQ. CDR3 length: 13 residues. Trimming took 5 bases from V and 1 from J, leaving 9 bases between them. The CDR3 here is CASRVTFQETQYF. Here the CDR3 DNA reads TGCGCCAGCAGGGTTACATTCCAAGAGACCCAGTACTTC.